This T cell receptor (beta chain) originates from a study of identical twins' blood T cells (dated by TCRdb to the early 2010s). Concerning the study at large: The approximately twelve libraries, six for the alpha chain and six for the beta chain, together yielded around 52 million Illumina reads. To assess how genetics influences repertoire formation, the study used next-generation sequencing to compare the TCR alpha and beta chain repertoires of three pairs of monozygous twins.

Libraries were prepared through 5' RACE. The sequencer listed for this sample is Illumina Genome Analyzer IIx. The RNA-based TCR cDNA libraries were made using a previously described protocol that was modified in several ways. To prevent cross-contamination, sample-specific barcodes were added to both ends of each TCR cDNA library during cDNA synthesis and amplification. As for the original processing: Each individual had between about 85,000 and nearly 550,000 identified clonotypes, and each library contained about 2 to 3.6 million CDR3-containing reads. After reads with improper barcode index combinations were thrown out, a cloneset for each library was built using the MiTCR software. While assembling CDR3 clonotypes, MiTCR filtered or rescued low-quality reads and corrected PCR and sequencing errors. Artificial out-of-frame clonotypes were mapped to in-frame sequences, with one indel allowed in the CDR3, and then removed. Similarity in V and J gene usage between donors was calculated as the Jensen-Shannon divergence divided by the mean entropy. In-frame beta chains were kept once TCRdb had trimmed the public reads at Q25 with fastp and called clones with MiXCR. Every entry covers one CDR3 protein and lists the most common genes and DNA from its rows. TCRdb's processing, not the authors' own work, is the source of the V and J calls. In all, the sample holds a few hundred thousand distinct CDR3 sequences, and roughly 30% of those were seen once. The biggest ten clones account for 6.1% of the sample.

The germline V gene supplies CDR1 SQVTM and CDR2 ANQGSEA. Including the terminal cysteine and phenylalanine, the CDR3 comprises 13 residues. Solely the CDR3 DNA is kept, with 39 bases framed from the first base. For this chain, trimming is 7 bases at the V end and 8 bases at the J end, and the number of junction bases without a gene match is 10. Here is what the overall study found, with its caveats: Environmental influences could not be excluded as an explanation for twin similarity, since twins were reared together. V gene usage, even among non-selected out-of-frame TCRbeta clonotypes, was reported to be markedly more similar within twin pairs than between unrelated donors. The study stated that the proposed role of the TCRalpha J segment in MHC recognition during thymic selection needs to be validated by independent studies. How many CDR3 clonotypes two donors shared depended mainly on the product of their cloneset sizes, and the twins did not clearly stray from this trend. Looking at the most abundant TCRbeta clonotypes, every donor had more CDR3 sequences in common with her twin than with unrelated donors.

This clonotype was seen many times. Its antigen is still unknown. Per-base quality was not reported, and no clone a single base away is much larger than it. Six healthy women forming three monozygous twin pairs were used as donors. All three twin pairs had been reared together and were thought likely to have met the same infectious agents and vaccines. RNA was isolated from peripheral blood mononuclear cells and used to prepare TCR cDNA libraries. Material for sequencing was PBMCs. The sequence was obtained from a woman aged 18-49 years in good health. The chain uses TRBV29-1 and TRBJ1-4, with 7 bases aligning to TRBD1. The sequence in DNA is TGCAGCGCCGCACAGGGGCCCTCCGAAAAACTGTTTTTT. Translated, this is CSAAQGPSEKLFF.